This TCR beta chain was recovered during a study of cytomegalovirus exposure and HLA in healthy donors. Background on the study: Early released data had about 80 million unique TCRs, all coming from HLA-typed donors.

The sample holds one count of this clone. Its target is unknown. The CDR3 totals 12 residues. The germline gives CDR1 SGHDT, CDR2 YYEEEE. V was clipped by 4 bases and J by 5 bases, with 10 bases between them. Study results and limitations: In a later analysis, the majority of CMV-associated beta chains seemingly showed HLA restriction.

The PCR was carried out with 60 Vbeta primers and 13 Jbeta primers. Only in-frame clones appear in the TCRdb table, and some are missing; sequencing was by immunoSEQ multiplex PCR. The sample shows more than 85,000 clones, around 70% of them seen only once. The chain has TRBV5-6 and TRBJ2-7; D gene ambiguous. This TCR derives from a man aged 35-49 years in good health and CMV-seronegative. The sample consisted of PBMCs. For the CDR3, the DNA is TGTGCCAGCAGCCAAAACAGTGACGAGCAGTACTTC. Its protein is CASSQNSDEQYF.